This section outlines one T cell receptor (beta chain) sequence together with its context. The clone's antigen remains unknown. One base away there is no much larger clone; base qualities are not given. V is cut by 11 bases and J by 5 bases, and the space between the germline ends is 17 bases. From cysteine to phenylalanine, the CDR3 is 13 amino acids long. Only the CDR3 DNA stays, 39 bases, in frame from base 1. The germline V gene provides CDR1 ENHRY and CDR2 SYGVKD. This sample is drawn from a study of cytomegalovirus exposure and HLA in healthy donors (dated by TCRdb to about 2017). About the investigation overall: An earlier analysis of about 560 of the donors reported about 280 Gb of sequence data and 95 million to 140 million unique TCR beta sequences obtained from about 180 million T cells. Genome-wide SNP genotypes for about three fifths of the 666 donors were used in a later genetic analysis, which treated that subset as a discovery cohort. In the later analysis, no new phenotypic data were used to find candidate immune exposures; instead, reliance was placed on TCR beta sequences and their occurrence across donors. A handful of DR-DQ haplotypes were handled as single units for association and clustering because linkage in the cohort was strong. In an earlier analysis of roughly 540 of the donors, high-throughput TCR beta sequencing was used to judge whether each TCR beta V gene segment behaved as functional or pseudogenic. The study used immunosequencing to profile the T cell repertoires of approximately 690 subjects and linked those repertoires to cytomegalovirus serostatus. Both class I and class II loci were covered by HLA typing, at four-digit resolution. To predict cytomegalovirus infection status, the study combined high-throughput TCR immunosequencing, statistical association of individual TCRs with disease status, and machine learning. Every repertoire in the discovery cohort had been generated on one and the same sequencing platform. Around 330 gigabases of sequencing data and 70 million to 100 million unique TCR sequences made up an early release that covered 500 to 650 HLA-typed donors. A separate validation cohort of 100 to 150 different subjects was used in addition to the roughly 620-subject first cohort. In a later analysis, previously published TCR beta repertoires from hundreds of donors were re-analyzed and high-resolution HLA genotyping was added so that TCR occurrence patterns could be studied. Typing coverage varied by locus: about 620-630 donors for A, B, C, DRB1 and DQB1; more than 500 for DQA1; approximately 570 for DPA1; under 490 for DPB1. Among the roughly 400 genotyped donors, around 81% belonged to the genetic ancestry cluster associated with self-reported Caucasian donors. Across 398 genotyped donors of the cohort, an average of approximately 240,000 unique TCR beta nucleotide sequences per donor were sequenced, and around 19% of those sequences were non-productive. The study aimed to test whether signatures of past pathogen exposure could be identified by cataloging public T cell receptors. Donor age, sex, ethnicity and CMV serostatus were collected together with the repertoire data. What the work shows at the level of the full study, not this receptor alone: Roughly uniform sequencing depth across donors was assumed in presence/absence analyses, although this assumption may not hold. Because HLA typing was missing for some donors at each locus, association tests included only the typed subset. In an earlier analysis of about 550 of the donors, most TCR beta V segments were observed in productive rearrangements about 87% or about 30% of the time, broadly matching IMGT annotations. In a later analysis, the rate of TCR association differed among HLA loci, with DRB1 alleles having the most associated TCRs and HLA-C alleles having the fewest. This cohort had only TCR beta chains sequenced, and the lack of alpha or paired-chain data limited which features could be detected. In a later analysis, most CMV-associated TCR beta chains were found to appear HLA-restricted, with HLA associations seemingly driven largely by CMV exposure. In the study, approximately 160 TCR beta chains were listed as associated with cytomegalovirus. At a false discovery rate of 0.05, a later analysis linked 15,000 to 20,000 TCR beta sequences to specific HLA alleles. Immune exposure information for the cohort was limited to CMV serostatus. A further reported finding was that TCR beta sequences accurately predicted the HLA-A and HLA-B alleles for most subjects in the first cohort. A few of the identified cytomegalovirus-associated TCR beta chains were confirmed in vitro to be specific for cytomegalovirus antigens. The authors suggested that the approach could potentially be generalized to other disease states and immunological phenotypes. A group of highly shared sequence variants was considered likely to be a technical artifact of the sequencing pipeline. Some IMGT-functional V segments, including TRBV6-2 and TRBV6-3, could not be told apart with the 87-base-pair reads, so those segments were excluded. Because counts were too low, roughly 18 rarely observed V segments, including chromosome 9 orphons, were left out of the earlier analysis of about 500 of the donors. In a later genetic analysis, fewer N-insertions in productive TCRs were reported among donors in an Asian-associated ancestry cluster than the roughly 700-donor mean. While some public TCRs were present in many individuals, most TCR sequences turned up only very rarely across donors. According to a later analysis, parvovirus B19, influenza, CMV and Epstein-Barr virus appeared linked to several top co-occurrence clusters. A later genetic analysis associated a missense DCLRE1C variant with V-gene and J-gene trimming of TCR beta chains, and an independent cohort replicated the association. Linkage disequilibrium might explain the correlated functional status among segregating V segments, but an unknown experimental factor could not be excluded. In both the original and validation cohorts, the classifier was reported to diagnose cytomegalovirus status with high specificity and sensitivity. In a later analysis, HLA-associated TCR beta chains were found to be more clonally expanded and to have lower generation probabilities than equally common non-associated chains. Strong co-occurrence of HLA alleles, especially DR and DQ, made assigning TCR associations to individual alleles difficult.

Library creation used the immunoSEQ multiplex PCR assay. A mixture of 60 forward primers for TCR Vbeta segments and 13 reverse primers for TCR Jbeta segments was used in the multiplex PCR. Amplification of the CDR3 region of rearranged TCR beta genes was performed with a multiplex PCR assay on genomic DNA. On the Illumina HiSeq System, the amplified TCR beta libraries were sequenced as 87-base-pair reads. The authors' analysis ran thus. A later analysis counted approximately 74 million unique TCR beta chains across the roughly 700 repertoires, and some 11 million of these chains were shared by at least two donors. A nearest-neighbor algorithm error-corrected the raw reads and collapsed the reads into unique sequences, merging closely related sequences to remove PCR and sequencing errors. Alignment of CDR3 sequences to IMGT reference sequences was used to assign V, D and J gene segments. For a sequence to be retained, a match of at least six nucleotides to both a V gene segment and a J gene segment was required. A rearrangement was called productive if the CDR3 had no stop codons and remained in frame with V and J, and every other rearrangement was called non-productive. CDR3 was defined by IMGT convention, running from the second conserved V-encoded cysteine to the conserved J-encoded phenylalanine. The earlier analysis of about 590 of the donors excluded sequences that lacked an unambiguous match to a single V gene segment. An earlier analysis of 587 of the donors classified V segments as functional when productive rearrangements were above 56.7% and as segregating when the standard deviation between donors was above 5%. A statistical classification framework was built for diagnosing cytomegalovirus status from the catalog of TCR beta chain sequences. In a later analysis, V and J genes were assigned by comparing TCR nucleotide sequences against IMGT/GENE-DB human TR gene sequences. The TCRdist pipeline was used in a later analysis to assign CDR3 sequences and most-parsimonious VDJ recombination scenarios. In a later analysis, each TCR beta chain was defined by its CDR3 amino acid sequence together with its V-gene family, and reads lacking a unique V-gene family were excluded. In a later analysis, fewer than 600 highly shared, low-generation-probability nucleotide sequences were removed to address suspected cross-contamination and a sequencing artifact. In a later analysis, a clonal expansion index was calculated for each public chain from normalized within-repertoire ranks of inferred template counts. In a later analysis, generation probabilities were computed using a VDJ recombination model fitted to out-of-frame rearrangements, and the results were checked against IGoR. In a later analysis, TCR-TCR, TCR-HLA and TCR-CMV co-occurrence was scored with hypergeometric tests, and a repertoire-size bias correction was applied to TCR pairs. False discovery rates were estimated in a later analysis by permuting HLA or CMV assignments 20 times. In a later analysis, co-occurring TCRs were grouped with DBSCAN, and TCRdist sequence similarity was added when clustering was performed within HLA-allele-positive subsets. Co-occurrence clustering excluded repertoires with fewer than 30,000 or more than 120,000 public chains, plus five with anomalous nucleotide sharing. Held by TCRdb, this immuneACCESS table contains in-frame sequences only and omits some clones. Under half of the omission traces to an unresolved V gene where checked; the cause of the rest is unknown. V, J and clone size reflect that table, while D and trimming were determined from the DNA. This sample has some 270,000 clones in its table, and around 90% of those were observed once. The ten top clones hold 1.7% of the sample.

The cohort was made up of around 720 healthy bone marrow donors. At the time of sampling, every cohort member was nominally healthy, though immune exposures that went unrecorded were likely present. The donor was CMV seronegative and belonged to the group of 352 seronegative cohort members. Each donor provided a peripheral blood sample, and peripheral blood mononuclear cells were used for TCR beta sequencing. Genomic DNA extraction from the blood cell samples was performed with the Qiagen DNeasy Blood Extraction Kit. This receptor was obtained from a girl aged 2-10 years in good health and CMV-seronegative. The sequenced sample consisted of PBMCs. Recombination linked TRBV10-3 to TRBJ2-3; TRBD1 could be the D gene, as 6 bases match. The DNA sequence follows: TGTGCCCCGGTAGGCAGGGGCATAGATACGCAGTATTTT. Its protein reads: CAPVGRGIDTQYF.